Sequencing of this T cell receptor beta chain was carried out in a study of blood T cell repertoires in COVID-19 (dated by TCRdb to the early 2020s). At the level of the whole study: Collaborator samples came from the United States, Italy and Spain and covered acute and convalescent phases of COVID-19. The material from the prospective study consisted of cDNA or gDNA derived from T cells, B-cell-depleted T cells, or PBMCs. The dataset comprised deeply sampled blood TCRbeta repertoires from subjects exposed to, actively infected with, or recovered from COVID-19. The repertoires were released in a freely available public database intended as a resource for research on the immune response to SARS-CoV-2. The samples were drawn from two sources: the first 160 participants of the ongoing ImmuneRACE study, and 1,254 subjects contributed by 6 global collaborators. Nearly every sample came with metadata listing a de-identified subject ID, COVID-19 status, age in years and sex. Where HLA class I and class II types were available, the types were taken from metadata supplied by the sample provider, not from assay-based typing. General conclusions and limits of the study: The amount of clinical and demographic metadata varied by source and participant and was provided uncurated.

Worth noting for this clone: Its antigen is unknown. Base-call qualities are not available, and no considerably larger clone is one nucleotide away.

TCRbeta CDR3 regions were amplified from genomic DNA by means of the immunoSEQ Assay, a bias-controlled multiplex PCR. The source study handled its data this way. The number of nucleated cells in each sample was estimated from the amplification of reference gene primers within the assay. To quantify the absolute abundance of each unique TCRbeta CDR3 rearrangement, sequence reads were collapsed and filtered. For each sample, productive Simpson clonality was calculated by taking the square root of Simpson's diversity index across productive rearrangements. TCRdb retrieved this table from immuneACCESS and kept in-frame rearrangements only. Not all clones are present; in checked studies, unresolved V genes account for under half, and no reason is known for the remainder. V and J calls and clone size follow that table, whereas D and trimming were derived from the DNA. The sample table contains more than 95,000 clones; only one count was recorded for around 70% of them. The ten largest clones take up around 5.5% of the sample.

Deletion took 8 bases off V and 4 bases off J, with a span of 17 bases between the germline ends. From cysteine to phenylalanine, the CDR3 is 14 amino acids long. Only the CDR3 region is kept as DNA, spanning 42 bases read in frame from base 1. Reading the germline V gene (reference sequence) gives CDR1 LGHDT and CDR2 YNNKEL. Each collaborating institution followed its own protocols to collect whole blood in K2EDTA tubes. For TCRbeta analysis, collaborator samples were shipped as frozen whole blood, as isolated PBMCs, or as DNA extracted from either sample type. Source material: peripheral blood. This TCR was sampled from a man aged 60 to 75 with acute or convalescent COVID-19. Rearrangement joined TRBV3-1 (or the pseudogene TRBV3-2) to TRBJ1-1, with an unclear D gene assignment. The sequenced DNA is TGTGCCAGCGAGAATCTCCGGGGAACCACTGAAGCTTTCTTT. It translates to CASENLRGTTEAFF.